What follows are 12 T cell receptor beta chains derived from one specimen sequenced in a study of T cell repertoires in cytomegalovirus infection. TCRdb itself ran the reads through MiXCR, one entry per CDR3 protein. The sample yields more than 400,000 distinct CDR3 sequences, around 27% seen once. The sample taken for sequencing was PBMCs. These receptor sequences come from a human donor in good health (CMV status not recorded). Some clones in this sample may be carry-over from other donors' samples.

This chain joins TRBV6-2 or TRBV6-3 and TRBJ1-1, with D hard to call. Germline CDR1 MNHEY, CDR2 SVGEGT. Between the trimmed V and J ends, which lost 3 bases and 6 bases, there was a span of 11 bases. The CDR3 loop spans 13 amino acids. CDR3 residues: CASSYGGLAEAFF. CDR3 nucleotide sequence: TGTGCCAGCAGTTATGGAGGGCTGGCTGAAGCTTTCTTT.

Only a few counts were recorded for this clonotype. The genes are TRBV12-3 or TRBV12-4 and TRBJ2-1; 13 bases align to TRBD2. The CDR3 is 17 amino acids. V lost 2 bases to trimming and J lost 4 bases; unmatched junction nucleotides: 5. The CDR3 DNA follows: TGTGCCAGCAGTTTAACTAGCGGGAGGGCCGGGTACAATGAGCAGTTCTTC. This codes for CASSLTSGRAGYNEQFF.

V gene TRBV6-5 combines with J gene TRBJ2-5, with D possibly being TRBD1 (7 bases). From germline, CDR1 is MNHEY and CDR2 SVGAGI. The CDR3 runs 13 residues. Deletions cut 6 bases from V and 2 bases from J, with 10 bases between. The CDR3 loop reads CASRQGGQETQYF. CDR3 coding DNA: TGTGCCAGCAGGCAGGGGGGACAAGAGACCCAGTACTTC.

V and J are TRBV4-1 and TRBJ2-2, with D tentatively TRBD1 (5 bases). The CDR3 consists of 16 residues. V lost 3 bases to trimming and J lost 1 base, with 12 bases between them. Germline CDR1 MGHRA, CDR2 YSYEKL. The CDR3 sequence: CASSHRDSRNTGELFF. The CDR3 DNA sequence: TGCGCCAGCAGCCATCGCGACAGCCGGAACACCGGGGAGCTGTTTTTT.

This clonotype showed up just a few times. The chain links TRBV12-3 or TRBV12-4 to TRBJ1-1, with D perhaps TRBD1 (5 bases). The ends were cut back, 6 bases at V and 5 bases at J, with 19 bases in the middle. The CDR3 consists of 15 residues. CDR3 residues: CASSNGRRGGTEAFF. The CDR3 DNA sequence: TGTGCCAGCAGCAATGGGAGACGGGGGGGGACTGAAGCTTTCTTT.

The rearrangement joins TRBV6-2 or TRBV6-3 to TRBJ2-2; D possibly corresponds to TRBD2 (5 bases). Per germline, CDR1 MNHEY and CDR2 SVGEGT. V lost 2 bases and J lost 7, with 17 bases in between. CDR3 size: 16 residues. The CDR3 DNA reads TGTGCCAGCAGTTACAAGACTATGCCCGGCCACGGGGAGCTGTTTTTT. Its translation is CASSYKTMPGHGELFF.

The rearrangement uses TRBV30 and TRBJ2-2; TRBD2 matches 11 bases. The CDR3 covers 16 residues. V shed 5 bases and J 6 bases; nucleotides not matched to a gene: 11. CDR1 is GTSNPN and CDR2 is SVGIG in the germline V gene (reference sequence). The CDR3 is CAWDPLAGGGAGELFF. The CDR3, as DNA: TGTGCCTGGGACCCATTAGCGGGAGGGGGTGCCGGGGAGCTGTTTTTT.

Ten or more counts support this clonotype. The gene calls are TRBV7-2 and TRBJ2-1, with TRBD2 matching 8 bases. The CDR3 spans 14 residues. Looked up from germline, CDR1 is SGHTA and CDR2 is FQGNSA. The V gene end was trimmed by 1 base and the J gene end by 5 bases; junction bases not matched to a gene: 1. CDR3 region: CASSLVLADNEQFF. The CDR3 DNA reads as TGTGCCAGCAGCTTAGTACTAGCGGACAATGAGCAGTTCTTC.

The chain joins TRBV24-1 to TRBJ2-1, with D tentatively TRBD2 (5 bases). Trimming left V 10 bases short and J 9 bases short, with 18 bases between. There are 13 residues in the CDR3. Germline lookup yields CDR1 KGHDR and CDR2 SFDVKD. The DNA of the CDR3 is TGTGCCACTTCGAAGACCCTAGCATCTGAGCAGTTCTTC. Translating gives CATSKTLASEQFF.

This clonotype appeared a few times. V usage is TRBV5-1 and J usage is TRBJ2-7; perhaps TRBD2 as D (5 bases). The CDR3 has 14 residues. Deletions cut 5 bases from V and 3 bases from J, with 15 bases between. Germline CDR1 and CDR2: SGHRS and YFSETQ. The CDR3 sequence: CASSSNFGVYEQYF. DNA for the CDR3: TGCGCCAGCAGTTCCAATTTCGGGGTCTACGAGCAGTACTTC.

This clonotype showed up many times. The chain uses TRBV7-2 and TRBJ1-3; no definite D call. CDR1 is SGHTA, CDR2 FQGNSA, per germline. The CDR3 covers 14 residues. The V and J ends lost 0 bases and 6 bases respectively, with 9 bases between them. The CDR3 spells CASSLAEMENTIYF. Here the CDR3 DNA reads TGTGCCAGCAGCTTAGCGGAGATGGAAAACACCATATATTTT. Together with reference TRBV7-2 and TRBJ1-3, the CDR3 gives the full variable domain: GAGVSQSPSNKVTEKGKDVELRCDPISGHTALYWYRQSLGQGLEFLIYFQGNSAPDKSGLPSDRFSAERTGGSVSTLTIQRTQQEDSAVYLCASSLAEMENTIYFGEGSWLTVV.

This sequence joins TRBV6-6 and TRBJ2-7; 7 positions agree with TRBD2. Germline assignment: CDR1 MNHNY and CDR2 SVGAGI (reference sequence). CDR3 length: 15 amino acids. Losses at the gene ends were 6 bases for V and 0 bases for J; bases not matched to a gene: 8. CDR3 nucleotide sequence: TGTGCCAGCAGGCCGTACGGGGGGTCCTCCTACGAGCAGTACTTC. Residues: CASRPYGGSSYEQYF.